This T cell receptor beta chain emerged from a study of blood T cell repertoires in COVID-19. Study context: Researchers got acute and convalescent COVID-19 samples from the United States, Italy and Spain. T cells, B-cell-depleted T cells, or PBMCs provided the cDNA or gDNA that served as material.

As processed by the authors: Using reference gene primer amplification, nucleated cell counts were estimated. Method: immunoSEQ multiplex PCR; TCRdb's copy keeps in-frame clones and lacks some. Clonal size and the V and J genes are those of that table, whereas D and trimming came from the DNA. Among around 200,000 clones listed, around 79% were seen once. In this sample, this clone turned up a few times. This TCR was sampled from a woman aged 50 to 60 with acute or convalescent COVID-19. Sequencing input: peripheral blood.

CDR3 loop: CASSPRGGAGEKLFF. CDR3 nucleotides: TGTGCCAGCAGTCCCCGAGGAGGGGCAGGAGAAAAACTGTTTTTT. The chain couples TRBV6-6 to TRBJ1-4, with D tentatively TRBD1 (5 bases). V was clipped by 5 bases and J by 8 bases, with 18 bases between them. The length of the CDR3 is 15 residues. From germline, CDR1 is MNHNY and CDR2 SVGAGI (reference sequence).